A selection of T cell receptor beta chains follows, all from one sample in a study of blood T cell repertoires in COVID-19. The method was immunoSEQ multiplex PCR; TCRdb's version includes in-frame clones alone and lacks a portion of them. The sample yields tens of thousands of clones, around 87% seen once. Sequencing input: peripheral blood. The receptors shown here come from a man between 65 and 85 years old with active COVID-19. CDR3s include the opening cysteine and the closing phenylalanine or tryptophan. Each record gives: CDR3 DNA, CDR3 protein, D gene, clone size, J gene, V gene. D genes are given only for firm matches. The size entry is marked missing in some rows and otherwise reads once, few, many or a size class.

cdr3_nt: TGTGCCAGCAGCTTACCCGGGGTAGCGGTGTACAATGAGCAGTTCTTC
cdr3_aa: CASSLPGVAVYNEQFF
d_call: .
clone_size: .
j_call: TRBJ2-1
v_call: TRBV7-2

cdr3_nt: TGCGCCAGCAGCCAAGGGGGAGGGCCCGGGGCTGAAGCTTTCTTT
cdr3_aa: CASSQGGGPGAEAFF
d_call: .
clone_size: .
j_call: TRBJ1-1
v_call: TRBV4-1

cdr3_nt: TGTGCCAGCAGTTACCGAGACAGGGGACCCCTTAGCAATCAGCCCCAGCATTTT
cdr3_aa: CASSYRDRGPLSNQPQHF
d_call: TRBD1
clone_size: .
j_call: TRBJ1-5
v_call: TRBV6-2/TRBV6-3

cdr3_nt: TGTGCCAGCAGCTTAGAAGTGGCGGGAGGGTACAATGAGCAGTTCTTC
cdr3_aa: CASSLEVAGGYNEQFF
d_call: TRBD2
clone_size: .
j_call: TRBJ2-1
v_call: TRBV11-2

cdr3_nt: TGTGCCAGCAGCTTAGGACTAGCGGGAGGAGGGGAGTACTTC
cdr3_aa: CASSLGLAGGGEYF
d_call: TRBD2
clone_size: .
j_call: TRBJ2-7
v_call: TRBV11-3

cdr3_nt: TGCGCCAGCAGCCTAGGACTAGCGGGCCAAGAGACCCAGTACTTC
cdr3_aa: CASSLGLAGQETQYF
d_call: TRBD2
clone_size: once
j_call: TRBJ2-5
v_call: TRBV4-3

cdr3_nt: TGTGCCAGCAGCCCCCGGGTTCGGCTAGCGGGAGCTATGTACTTC
cdr3_aa: CASSPRVRLAGAMYF
d_call: TRBD2
clone_size: few
j_call: TRBJ2-7
v_call: TRBV3-1/TRBV3-2

cdr3_nt: TGTGCCACCAGTGATAGTGACAGGGCCTACACCTTC
cdr3_aa: CATSDSDRAYTF
d_call: TRBD1
clone_size: .
j_call: TRBJ1-2
v_call: TRBV24-1

cdr3_nt: TGTGCCAGCAGCGAGACGACAACGGATTCACCCCTCCACTTT
cdr3_aa: CASSETTTDSPLHF
d_call: .
clone_size: .
j_call: TRBJ1-6
v_call: TRBV9

cdr3_nt: TGTGCCAGCAGCCTTACCCCCGGGGGGCTCGCTGAAGCTTTCTTT
cdr3_aa: CASSLTPGGLAEAFF
d_call: .
clone_size: .
j_call: TRBJ1-1
v_call: TRBV27

cdr3_nt: TGCAGCGGGGCCCCAGGGGCAGATACGCAGTATTTT
cdr3_aa: CSGAPGADTQYF
d_call: .
clone_size: once
j_call: TRBJ2-3
v_call: TRBV29-1

cdr3_nt: TGTGCCAGCTCAGAAGACAGCTTTAGCAATCAGCCCCAGCATTTT
cdr3_aa: CASSEDSFSNQPQHF
d_call: .
clone_size: .
j_call: TRBJ1-5
v_call: TRBV18

cdr3_nt: TGTGCCAGCAGCGTAGGGGGCAATTCACCCCTCCACTTT
cdr3_aa: CASSVGGNSPLHF
d_call: .
clone_size: .
j_call: TRBJ1-6
v_call: TRBV9

cdr3_nt: TGTGCCAGCAGTGACACGGGGGAGACCCAGTACTTC
cdr3_aa: CASSDTGETQYF
d_call: .
clone_size: .
j_call: TRBJ2-5
v_call: TRBV6-4

cdr3_nt: TGCGCCAGCAGCTTGGCCGGGCAGGGGGCCCACAATGAGCAGTTCTTC
cdr3_aa: CASSLAGQGAHNEQFF
d_call: TRBD1
clone_size: .
j_call: TRBJ2-1
v_call: TRBV5-1

cdr3_nt: TGTGCCAGCAGCCCGGGGGGGCCCTACGAGCAGTACTTC
cdr3_aa: CASSPGGPYEQYF
d_call: TRBD2
clone_size: once
j_call: TRBJ2-7
v_call: TRBV11-3

cdr3_nt: TGTGCCAGTAGGGACTACCAGGCGGATACGCAGTATTTT
cdr3_aa: CASRDYQADTQYF
d_call: .
clone_size: .
j_call: TRBJ2-3
v_call: TRBV19

cdr3_nt: TGTGCCAGCAGTCCCCACCGGACAGGGGGGAACTACGAGCAGTACTTC
cdr3_aa: CASSPHRTGGNYEQYF
d_call: TRBD1
clone_size: once
j_call: TRBJ2-7
v_call: TRBV28

cdr3_nt: TGTGCCTGGAGCGCCGGGGGGGGCGGCACTGAAGCTTTCTTT
cdr3_aa: CAWSAGGGGTEAFF
d_call: .
clone_size: .
j_call: TRBJ1-1
v_call: TRBV30

cdr3_nt: TGTGCCAGTAGTATAGGGGGGGTGGGTGAGACCCAGTACTTC
cdr3_aa: CASSIGGVGETQYF
d_call: .
clone_size: once
j_call: TRBJ2-5
v_call: TRBV19

cdr3_nt: TGCGCCAGCAGCTCCATGGCTAGCGCCTCCTACGAGCAGTACTTC
cdr3_aa: CASSSMASASYEQYF
d_call: .
clone_size: few
j_call: TRBJ2-7
v_call: TRBV5-1

cdr3_nt: TGTGCCAGCAGCTTGGGTTGGGAGGTCGGCCTCGAGCAGTACTTC
cdr3_aa: CASSLGWEVGLEQYF
d_call: .
clone_size: .
j_call: TRBJ2-7
v_call: TRBV5-4

cdr3_nt: TGTGCCAGCAGTGTGAAGGGGGGGCCATCACCCCTCCACTTT
cdr3_aa: CASSVKGGPSPLHF
d_call: .
clone_size: once
j_call: TRBJ1-6
v_call: TRBV2

cdr3_nt: TGCGCCAGCAGCTTGGCCGGCGGCGGGAGGTCCTCGAATGAGCAGTTCTTC
cdr3_aa: CASSLAGGGRSSNEQFF
d_call: TRBD2
clone_size: .
j_call: TRBJ2-1
v_call: TRBV5-1

cdr3_nt: TGTGCCAGCAGCACAGAACCGGGACAGCCCCTGGGAGGCTACACCTTC
cdr3_aa: CASSTEPGQPLGGYTF
d_call: TRBD1
clone_size: .
j_call: TRBJ1-2
v_call: TRBV5-4

cdr3_nt: TGTGCCAGCAGCTTGGCCGGGGGGAGGTCCTACAATGAGCAGTTCTTC
cdr3_aa: CASSLAGGRSYNEQFF
d_call: TRBD2
clone_size: .
j_call: TRBJ2-1
v_call: TRBV5-6

cdr3_nt: TGTGCCAGCTCACCTTGGGCCAGCTCCTACGAGCAGTACTTC
cdr3_aa: CASSPWASSYEQYF
d_call: .
clone_size: .
j_call: TRBJ2-7
v_call: TRBV18

cdr3_nt: TGCAGCGTTGAAGATCTTCATGGGGCGACCCAGTACTTC
cdr3_aa: CSVEDLHGATQYF
d_call: .
clone_size: .
j_call: TRBJ2-5
v_call: TRBV29-1

cdr3_nt: TGCAGCGTTGAGGGGCAGATCAACACTGAAGCTTTCTTT
cdr3_aa: CSVEGQINTEAFF
d_call: .
clone_size: .
j_call: TRBJ1-1
v_call: TRBV29-1

cdr3_nt: TGTGCCAGCAGCTTCGGGAGCTCCTATAATTCACCCCTCCACTTT
cdr3_aa: CASSFGSSYNSPLHF
d_call: .
clone_size: once
j_call: TRBJ1-6
v_call: TRBV7-2

cdr3_nt: TGTGCCAGCAGTTCCTCGGGAGGCTGGGATACGCAGTATTTT
cdr3_aa: CASSSSGGWDTQYF
d_call: TRBD2
clone_size: .
j_call: TRBJ2-3
v_call: TRBV6-2/TRBV6-3

cdr3_nt: TGTGCCAGCTCACCAGGCGGGGGCGAGCAGTACTTC
cdr3_aa: CASSPGGGEQYF
d_call: TRBD2
clone_size: .
j_call: TRBJ2-7
v_call: TRBV18

cdr3_nt: TGTGCCAGCAGCTCATGGGGGGGCCTGGGTCAGCCCCAGCATTTT
cdr3_aa: CASSSWGGLGQPQHF
d_call: .
clone_size: .
j_call: TRBJ1-5
v_call: TRBV5-6

cdr3_nt: TGTGCCAGTAGTATTGGGCGGGGTCGGTACGAGCAGTACTTC
cdr3_aa: CASSIGRGRYEQYF
d_call: .
clone_size: once
j_call: TRBJ2-7
v_call: TRBV19

cdr3_nt: TGTGCCAGCAGCTTTGGGGGACAGGCCGAAGCTTTCTTT
cdr3_aa: CASSFGGQAEAFF
d_call: TRBD1
clone_size: few
j_call: TRBJ1-1
v_call: TRBV7-9

cdr3_nt: TGTGCCACCGGGACAGGGGGATGGGAGCAGTACTTC
cdr3_aa: CATGTGGWEQYF
d_call: TRBD1
clone_size: .
j_call: TRBJ2-7
v_call: TRBV2

cdr3_nt: TGCGCCAGCAGCTTGCAGGGGGCGGAGCAAGAGACCCAGTACTTC
cdr3_aa: CASSLQGAEQETQYF
d_call: TRBD1
clone_size: .
j_call: TRBJ2-5
v_call: TRBV5-1